This TCR delta chain was retrieved from a study of gamma-delta chains in newborns, infants, children. Study information: Polyclonal expansion of innate γδ T cells after birth follows microbial exposure.

This clone was counted only a few times. TCRdb pairs this DNA with a much larger clone's protein that differs at residue 3, likely a read error; the protein shown was translated from the DNA. TCRdb redid the clone calls on the reads with CATT. The sample has about 6,100 delta-chain clones, more than 1.5% seen once. The germline V gene encodes CDR1 GEAIGNYY and CDR2 EKD. This CDR3 has 18 residues. Sequencing was done on a sample of blood. V is TRDV2 and J is TRDJ3; 7 bases are shared with TRDD3. This TCR derives from a child who was a newborn, infant or young child, either healthy, febrile or measles-vaccinated (not recorded which). The CDR3 DNA follows: TGTGCCCGTGACACCGTTTGGGGGAGCTCCTGGGACACCCGACAGATGTTTTTC. Its protein is CARDTVWGSSWDTRQMFF.